A selection of T cell receptor beta chains follows, all from one sample in a study of cytomegalovirus exposure and HLA in healthy donors. Only in-frame clones appear in the TCRdb table, and some are missing; sequencing was by immunoSEQ multiplex PCR. The sample shows around 150,000 clones, approximately 86% of them seen only once. The sample consisted of PBMCs. All receptors come from a man younger than 45 in good health and CMV-seropositive. Each CDR3 is given with its conserved first and last residue. Each record gives: clone size, V gene, J gene, D gene, CDR3 protein, CDR3 DNA. A D gene is named only where the DNA matches it firmly. Only part of the rows carry a size: once, few, many, or a class if the clone is expanded.

clone size: few
V gene: TRBV7-9
J gene: TRBJ2-2
D gene: NA
CDR3 protein: CASSLDSQFYTGELFF
CDR3 DNA: TGTGCCAGCAGCTTAGATTCACAGTTTTACACCGGGGAGCTGTTTTTT

clone size: NA
V gene: TRBV9
J gene: TRBJ1-2
D gene: TRBD1
CDR3 protein: CASSAWTGGDYGYTF
CDR3 DNA: TGTGCCAGCAGCGCCTGGACAGGGGGCGATTATGGCTACACCTTC

clone size: NA
V gene: TRBV6-5
J gene: TRBJ2-7
D gene: TRBD1
CDR3 protein: CASRRGQGSYEQYF
CDR3 DNA: TGTGCCAGCAGAAGGGGACAGGGCTCCTACGAGCAGTACTTC

clone size: NA
V gene: TRBV5-1
J gene: TRBJ2-3
D gene: NA
CDR3 protein: CASSPQGRGTDTQYF
CDR3 DNA: TGCGCCAGCAGCCCACAGGGAAGGGGTACAGATACGCAGTATTTT

clone size: NA
V gene: TRBV7-2
J gene: TRBJ2-2
D gene: NA
CDR3 protein: CASSLQGLNSGELFF
CDR3 DNA: TGTGCCAGCAGCTTACAGGGTCTTAACTCCGGGGAGCTGTTTTTT

clone size: NA
V gene: TRBV5-5
J gene: TRBJ2-2
D gene: NA
CDR3 protein: CASSLFSGATGELFF
CDR3 DNA: TGTGCCAGCAGCTTGTTCTCAGGGGCCACCGGGGAGCTGTTTTTT

clone size: once
V gene: TRBV27
J gene: TRBJ2-1
D gene: TRBD2
CDR3 protein: CASSPSGLLYNEQFF
CDR3 DNA: TGTGCCAGCAGCCCTAGCGGCCTCCTTTACAATGAGCAGTTCTTC

clone size: NA
V gene: TRBV27
J gene: TRBJ2-7
D gene: NA
CDR3 protein: CASIGLDYEQYF
CDR3 DNA: TGTGCCAGCATCGGACTGGACTACGAGCAGTACTTC

clone size: NA
V gene: TRBV7-9
J gene: TRBJ2-5
D gene: NA
CDR3 protein: CASSLGRVETQYF
CDR3 DNA: TGTGCCAGCAGCTTAGGGAGGGTAGAGACCCAGTACTTC

clone size: NA
V gene: TRBV7-2
J gene: TRBJ2-7
D gene: TRBD1
CDR3 protein: CASSLVGGTPYEQYF
CDR3 DNA: TGTGCCAGCAGCTTAGTAGGGGGCACCCCCTACGAGCAGTACTTC

clone size: few
V gene: TRBV19
J gene: TRBJ2-3
D gene: TRBD1
CDR3 protein: CASSRQGADTQYF
CDR3 DNA: TGTGCCAGTAGTAGACAGGGGGCAGATACGCAGTATTTT

clone size: NA
V gene: TRBV6-1
J gene: TRBJ1-6
D gene: NA
CDR3 protein: CATIGAFNNSPLHF
CDR3 DNA: TGTGCCACGATAGGGGCCTTTAATAATTCACCCCTCCACTTT

clone size: NA
V gene: TRBV4-1
J gene: TRBJ1-3
D gene: NA
CDR3 protein: CASSPGLLARNTIYF
CDR3 DNA: TGCGCCAGCAGCCCAGGACTTCTAGCAAGAAACACCATATATTTT

clone size: NA
V gene: TRBV6-6
J gene: TRBJ1-1
D gene: NA
CDR3 protein: CASSPGGSANTEAFF
CDR3 DNA: TGTGCCAGCAGCCCGGGAGGGTCTGCGAACACTGAAGCTTTCTTT

clone size: NA
V gene: TRBV7-6
J gene: TRBJ2-3
D gene: NA
CDR3 protein: CASSFPGRGDTQYF
CDR3 DNA: TGTGCCAGCAGCTTCCCAGGGCGGGGAGATACGCAGTATTTT

clone size: NA
V gene: TRBV2
J gene: TRBJ2-2
D gene: TRBD1
CDR3 protein: CASSEALQGLTGELFF
CDR3 DNA: TGTGCCAGCAGTGAAGCGCTACAGGGGCTAACCGGGGAGCTGTTTTTT

clone size: few
V gene: TRBV6-1
J gene: TRBJ2-5
D gene: TRBD2
CDR3 protein: CASSEAVVAGFQETQYF
CDR3 DNA: TGTGCCAGCAGTGAAGCGGTGGTAGCGGGGTTCCAAGAGACCCAGTACTTC

clone size: NA
V gene: TRBV5-1
J gene: TRBJ1-5
D gene: TRBD1
CDR3 protein: CASSLGRDRGEVWRYSNQPQHF
CDR3 DNA: TGCGCCAGCAGCTTGGGACGGGACAGGGGGGAAGTGTGGCGGTATAGCAATCAGCCCCAGCATTTT

clone size: NA
V gene: TRBV27
J gene: TRBJ2-5
D gene: TRBD2
CDR3 protein: CASSTPSRGGRGETQYF
CDR3 DNA: TGTGCCAGCAGTACCCCCTCGCGGGGGGGCCGGGGAGAGACCCAGTACTTC

clone size: NA
V gene: TRBV30
J gene: TRBJ2-5
D gene: TRBD2
CDR3 protein: CAWSKPGLASETQYF
CDR3 DNA: TGTGCCTGGAGTAAACCGGGACTAGCGAGCGAGACCCAGTACTTC

clone size: NA
V gene: TRBV12-5
J gene: TRBJ2-6
D gene: NA
CDR3 protein: CASVGVGPGANVLTF
CDR3 DNA: TGTGCTAGTGTCGGAGTGGGGCCTGGGGCCAACGTCCTGACTTTC

clone size: NA
V gene: TRBV9
J gene: TRBJ1-4
D gene: TRBD1
CDR3 protein: CASSGDRQKLFF
CDR3 DNA: TGTGCCAGCAGCGGGGACAGGCAAAAACTGTTTTTT